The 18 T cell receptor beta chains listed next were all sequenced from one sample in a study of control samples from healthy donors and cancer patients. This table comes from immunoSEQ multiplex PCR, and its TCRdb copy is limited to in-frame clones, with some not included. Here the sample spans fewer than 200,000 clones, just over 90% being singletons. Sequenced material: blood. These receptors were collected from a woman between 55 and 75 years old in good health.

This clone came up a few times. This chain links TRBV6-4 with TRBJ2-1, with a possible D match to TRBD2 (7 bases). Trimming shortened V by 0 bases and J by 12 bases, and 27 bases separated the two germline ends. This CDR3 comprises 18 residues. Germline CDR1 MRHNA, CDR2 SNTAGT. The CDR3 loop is CASSDSSGFGGGPMRQFF. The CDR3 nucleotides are TGTGCCAGCAGTGACTCGTCAGGGTTCGGCGGGGGCCCGATGAGGCAGTTCTTC.

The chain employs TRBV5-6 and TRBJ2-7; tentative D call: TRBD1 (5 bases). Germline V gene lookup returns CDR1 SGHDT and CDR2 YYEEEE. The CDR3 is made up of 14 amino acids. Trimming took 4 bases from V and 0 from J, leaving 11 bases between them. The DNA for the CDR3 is TGTGCCAGCAGCAGTCTTGACAGCTCCTACGAGCAGTACTTC. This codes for CASSSLDSSYEQYF. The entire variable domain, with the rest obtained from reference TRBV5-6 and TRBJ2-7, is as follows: DAGVTQSPTHLIKTRGQQVTLRCSPKSGHDTVSWYQQALGQGPQFIFQYYEEEERQRGNFPDRFSGHQFPNYSSELNVNALLLGDSALYLCASSSLDSSYEQYFGPGTRLTVT.

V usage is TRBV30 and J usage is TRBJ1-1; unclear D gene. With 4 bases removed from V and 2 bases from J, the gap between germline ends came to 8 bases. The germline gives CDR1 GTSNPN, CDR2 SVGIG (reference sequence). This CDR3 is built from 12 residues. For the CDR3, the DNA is TGTGCCTGGAAGGGAATTAACACTGAAGCTTTCTTT. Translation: CAWKGINTEAFF.

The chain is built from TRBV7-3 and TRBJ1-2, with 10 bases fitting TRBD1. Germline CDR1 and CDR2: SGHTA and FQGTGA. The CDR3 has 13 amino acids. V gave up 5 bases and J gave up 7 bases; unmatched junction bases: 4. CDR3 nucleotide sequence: TGTGCCAGCAGCGGACAGGGGGGGGGTGGCTACACCTTC. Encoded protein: CASSGQGGGGYTF.

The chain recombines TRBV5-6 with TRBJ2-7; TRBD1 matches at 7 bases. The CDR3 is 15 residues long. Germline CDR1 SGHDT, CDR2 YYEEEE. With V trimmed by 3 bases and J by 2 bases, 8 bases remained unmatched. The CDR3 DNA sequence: TGTGCCAGCAGCTCACCGGACAGGAGAACCTACGAGCAGTACTTC. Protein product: CASSSPDRRTYEQYF.

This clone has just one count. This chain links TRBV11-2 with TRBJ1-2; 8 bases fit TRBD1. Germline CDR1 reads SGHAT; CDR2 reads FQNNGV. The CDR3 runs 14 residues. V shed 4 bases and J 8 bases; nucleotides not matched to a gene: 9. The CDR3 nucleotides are TGTGCCAGCAGCTGGCCAGGGGGCGCGGGAGGCTACACCTTC. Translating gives CASSWPGGAGGYTF.

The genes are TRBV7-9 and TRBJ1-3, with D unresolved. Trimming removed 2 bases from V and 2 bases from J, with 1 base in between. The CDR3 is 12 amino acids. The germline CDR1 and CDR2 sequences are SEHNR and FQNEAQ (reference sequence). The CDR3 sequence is CASSLTGNTIYF. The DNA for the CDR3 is TGTGCCAGCAGCTTAACTGGAAACACCATATATTTT.

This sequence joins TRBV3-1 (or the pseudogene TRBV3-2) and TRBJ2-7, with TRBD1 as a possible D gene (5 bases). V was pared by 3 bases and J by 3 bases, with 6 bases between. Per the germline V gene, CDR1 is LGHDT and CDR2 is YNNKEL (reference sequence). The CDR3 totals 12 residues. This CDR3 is CASSHDSYEQYF. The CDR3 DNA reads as TGTGCCAGCAGCCATGACAGCTACGAGCAGTACTTC.

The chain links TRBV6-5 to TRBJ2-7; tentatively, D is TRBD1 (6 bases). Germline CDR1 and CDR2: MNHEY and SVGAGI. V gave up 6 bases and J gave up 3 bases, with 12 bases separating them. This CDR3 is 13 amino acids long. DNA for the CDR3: TGTGCCAGCAGAAGGGACACCGGCTACGAGCAGTACTTC. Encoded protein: CASRRDTGYEQYF.

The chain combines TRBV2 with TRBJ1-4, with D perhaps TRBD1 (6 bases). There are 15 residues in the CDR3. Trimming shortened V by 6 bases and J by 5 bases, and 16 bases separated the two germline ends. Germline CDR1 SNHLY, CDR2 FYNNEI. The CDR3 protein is CASSARTEGNEKLFF. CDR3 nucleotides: TGTGCCAGCAGCGCTCGGACAGAAGGAAATGAAAAACTGTTTTTT.

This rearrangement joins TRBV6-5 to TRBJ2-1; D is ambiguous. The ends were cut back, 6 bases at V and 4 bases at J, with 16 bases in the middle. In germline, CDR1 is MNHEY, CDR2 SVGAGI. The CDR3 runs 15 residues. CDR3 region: CASSQQGGEYNEQFF. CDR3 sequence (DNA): TGTGCCAGCAGCCAACAAGGTGGGGAATACAATGAGCAGTTCTTC.

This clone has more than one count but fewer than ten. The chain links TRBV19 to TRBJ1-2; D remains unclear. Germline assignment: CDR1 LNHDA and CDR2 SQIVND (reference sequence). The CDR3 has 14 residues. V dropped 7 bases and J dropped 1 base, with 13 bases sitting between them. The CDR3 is CASTLRLDNYGYTF. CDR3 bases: TGTGCCAGTACCCTACGGCTGGATAACTATGGCTACACCTTC.

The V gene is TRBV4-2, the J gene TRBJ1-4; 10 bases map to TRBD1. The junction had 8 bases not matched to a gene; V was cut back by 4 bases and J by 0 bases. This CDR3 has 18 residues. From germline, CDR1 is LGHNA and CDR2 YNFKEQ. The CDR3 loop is CASSPLEGTGATNEKLFF. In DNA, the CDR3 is TGTGCCAGCAGCCCCTTGGAAGGGACAGGGGCAACTAATGAAAAACTGTTTTTT.

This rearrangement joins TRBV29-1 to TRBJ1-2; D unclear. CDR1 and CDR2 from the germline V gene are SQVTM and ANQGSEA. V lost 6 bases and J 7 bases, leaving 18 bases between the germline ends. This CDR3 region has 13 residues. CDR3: CSVDKSGEGGYTF. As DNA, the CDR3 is TGCAGCGTCGATAAGTCGGGTGAAGGTGGCTACACCTTC. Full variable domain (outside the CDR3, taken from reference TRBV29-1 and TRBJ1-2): SAVISQKPSRDICQRGTSLTIQCQVDSQVTMMFWYRQQPGQSLTLIATANQGSEATYESGFVIDKFPISRPNLTFSTLTVSNMSPEDSSIYLCSVDKSGEGGYTFGSGTRLTVV.

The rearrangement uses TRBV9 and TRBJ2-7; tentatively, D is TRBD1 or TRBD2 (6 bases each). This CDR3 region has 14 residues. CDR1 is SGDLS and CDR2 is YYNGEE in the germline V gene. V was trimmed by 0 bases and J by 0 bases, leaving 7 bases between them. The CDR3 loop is CASSVEGGSYEQYF. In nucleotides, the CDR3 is TGTGCCAGCAGCGTAGAGGGGGGCTCCTACGAGCAGTACTTC.

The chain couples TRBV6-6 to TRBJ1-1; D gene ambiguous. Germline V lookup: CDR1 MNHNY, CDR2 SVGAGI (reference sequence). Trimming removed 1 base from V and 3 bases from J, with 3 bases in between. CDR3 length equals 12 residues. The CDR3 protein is CASSYLDTEAFF. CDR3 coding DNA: TGTGCCAGCAGTTACTTAGACACTGAAGCTTTCTTT.

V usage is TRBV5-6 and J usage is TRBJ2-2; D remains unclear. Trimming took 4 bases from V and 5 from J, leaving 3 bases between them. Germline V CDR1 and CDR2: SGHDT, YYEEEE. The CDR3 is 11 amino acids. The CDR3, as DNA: TGTGCCAGCAGCCAAACCGGGGAGCTGTTTTTT. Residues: CASSQTGELFF. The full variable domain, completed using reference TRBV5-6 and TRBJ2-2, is DAGVTQSPTHLIKTRGQQVTLRCSPKSGHDTVSWYQQALGQGPQFIFQYYEEEERQRGNFPDRFSGHQFPNYSSELNVNALLLGDSALYLCASSQTGELFFGEGSRLTVL.

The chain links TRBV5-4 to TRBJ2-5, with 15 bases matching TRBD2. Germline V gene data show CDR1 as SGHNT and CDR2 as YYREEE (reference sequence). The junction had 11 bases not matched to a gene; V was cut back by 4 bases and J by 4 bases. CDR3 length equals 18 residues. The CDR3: CASSPGGTSGGPGETQYF. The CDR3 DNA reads TGTGCCAGCAGCCCTGGCGGGACTAGCGGGGGGCCCGGAGAGACCCAGTACTTC. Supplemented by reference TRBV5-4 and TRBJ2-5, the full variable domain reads ETGVTQSPTHLIKTRGQQVTLRCSSQSGHNTVSWYQQALGQGPQFIFQYYREEENGRGNFPPRFSGLQFPNYSSELNVNALELDDSALYLCASSPGGTSGGPGETQYFGPGTRLLVL.